The T cell receptor (beta chain) described here comes from a study of CD8 T cells in Susac syndrome (dated by TCRdb to about 2019). In terms of the full investigation: The study used repertoire sequencing to test whether antigen drove CD8+ T cell activation and differentiation in Susac syndrome. What the work shows at the level of the full study, not this receptor alone: The TCR sequencing and HLA analysis was acknowledged to have included a relatively small number of individuals.

Peripheral blood CD8+ and CD4+ T cells from healthy donors, Susac syndrome patients and multiple sclerosis patients were profiled by high-throughput TCR beta sequencing. Multiple sclerosis controls were treatment-naive patients with stable or active relapsing-remitting disease fulfilling revised McDonald criteria. Bulk CD8+ and CD4+ T cells were purified by magnetic negative isolation, while CD8+ TEMRA cells were enriched using FACS. Blood was drawn into EDTA tubes, processed within 24 hours, and PBMCs were isolated by density gradient centrifugation. PBMCs intended for TCR sequencing were cryopreserved in liquid nitrogen and were subsequently thawed in a 37 degrees C water bath. The sorted or isolated CD4+, CD8+ and CD8+ TEMRA cells had a purity of 90% or higher. With regard to this clonotype: This clone's antigen is unknown. No base quality information exists; no much larger clone differs at one position.

RNA was extracted using the RNeasy kit, and roughly 0.45 to 1 microgram was reverse transcribed with random hexamers. The immunoSEQ multiplex PCR assay, covering 54 Vbeta and 13 Jbeta segments, was used to amplify TCR beta CDR3 regions. Bias from PCR amplification was corrected by using a synthetic template baseline for primer optimization and for computational correction. As for how the authors treated the data: Reads were assigned to V, D and J genes according to IMGT and analyzed in immunoSEQ Analyzer, with only productive sequences retained. To calculate clonality, Shannon entropy was normalized by log2 of the number of productive unique sequences and then subtracted from one. For each patient and control, public and private clones were evaluated within the 100 most prevalent clones. Susac-specific clones were defined as absent from healthy and MS cohorts, around 1,000 published viral clones and other ImmuneACCESS disease sequences. TCRdb took the public reads, trimmed them with fastp at Q25, ran MiXCR for clone calling and kept in-frame beta chains. All rows with the same CDR3 protein become a single entry with the most common DNA and genes. The V and J calls and clone size come from TCRdb's table, not from the authors' own analysis. Within this sample are about 120,000 distinct CDR3 sequences, with approximately 93% of them counted one time only. The ten largest clones add up to around 0.085% of the sample.

This TCR derives from a human donor with multiple sclerosis. Sequencing was performed on CD4+ T cells from PBMCs.

The CDR3 reads CASSGTSGGNEQYF. The nucleotides are TGTGCCAGCAGTGGGACTAGCGGGGGGAACGAGCAGTACTTC. Recombination joined TRBV6-1 with TRBJ2-7; the central 14 bases match TRBD2. There are 14 amino acids in the CDR3, from cysteine to phenylalanine inclusive. Only the CDR3 DNA is retained, 42 bases long and in frame from the first base. CDR1 and CDR2 are drawn from the germline V gene: MNHNS, SASEGT. Germline trimming amounts to 4 bases on V and 5 bases on J, with 1 as the count of junction bases outside the gene matches.